This T cell receptor (beta chain) appears in the sequencing data of a study of breast tumors, draining lymph nodes, adjacent tissues. Findings of the study overall: Data fit most tumor T cells coming from lymph node, expanding in tumor. The lymph node origin of tumor T cells was framed as consistent with a hypothesis, not demonstrated. Luminal-like breast cancer showed significantly greater tumor-nontumor repertoire similarity than basal-like breast cancer did.

TCRdb called the multiplex PCR reads again in MiXCR, with one record for every CDR3 protein. The table shows 15,000 to 20,000 distinct CDR3 sequences, with roughly 64% occurring only once. In the case of this clonotype: Its antigen is unknown. An end of the junction does not agree with germline; a read error may underlie this.

This TCR was recovered from a female donor with breast cancer. Some clones in this sample may be carry-over from other donors' samples. Material for sequencing was tumor-adjacent breast tissue.

Here the CDR3 DNA reads TGTGCCAGCAGCGCGGGACGGGGAAAATCTGAAGAGTTTTTC. This encodes CASSAGRGKSEEFF. V gene TRBV10-3 combines with J gene TRBJ2-1; D is perhaps TRBD2 (6 bases). The CDR3 has 14 residues. Germline V lookup: CDR1 ENHRY, CDR2 SYGVKD.